This entry features one T cell receptor (beta chain) sequence. The data derive from a study of cytomegalovirus exposure and HLA in healthy donors. Germline V gene sequence: CDR1 SGHNT, CDR2 YYREEE (reference sequence). The CDR3 length is 15 residues. V trimming: 9 bases; J trimming: 7 bases; junction bases outside the gene matches: 16. PCR primers comprised 60 Vbeta and 13 Jbeta primers. Sequenced by immunoSEQ multiplex PCR; TCRdb stores in-frame clones only, minus some. Seen here are roughly 140,000 clones, over 70% observed once, and the top ten hold 2.8%. The receptor was derived from a male donor in good health and CMV-seronegative. The rearrangement joins TRBV5-4 to TRBJ1-2; 9 positions match TRBD1. The sequencing sample was made of PBMCs. The CDR3: CATDSGDRVFSGYTF. DNA of the CDR3: TGTGCCACCGATTCTGGGGACAGGGTATTCAGTGGCTACACCTTC. Complete variable domain (other parts from reference TRBV5-4 and TRBJ1-2): ETGVTQSPTHLIKTRGQQVTLRCSSQSGHNTVSWYQQALGQGPQFIFQYYREEENGRGNFPPRFSGLQFPNYSSELNVNALELDDSALYLCATDSGDRVFSGYTFGSGTRLTVV.